This T cell receptor (beta chain) appears in the sequencing data of a study of blood T cell repertoires in COVID-19. Study as a whole: Sites across the United States, Italy and Spain contributed samples from acute and convalescent COVID-19. Nucleic acid was either cDNA or gDNA, and it came from T cells, B-cell-depleted T cells, or PBMCs.

Losses at the gene ends were 4 bases for V and 2 bases for J; bases not matched to a gene: 8. From germline, CDR1 is PRHDT and CDR2 FYEKMQ (reference sequence). This CDR3 is 15 amino acids long. The Seattle patients joined while their infection was active and were tracked longitudinally afterward. In the source study's methods: Using reference gene primer amplification, nucleated cell counts were estimated. Some clones are missing from TCRdb's copy, which holds only in-frame ones; the method was immunoSEQ multiplex PCR. V and J calls and clone size follow that table, whereas D and trimming were derived from the DNA. The data hold roughly 180,000 clones, with 79% observed a single time.

This TCR was recovered from an older woman with COVID-19, enrolled during active disease. The sample taken for sequencing was peripheral blood. The J gene is TRBJ2-7, the V gene TRBV13; 7 bases are a match to TRBD2. The DNA for the CDR3 is TGTGCCAGCAGCTCCCTAGGGAGGGATACCTACGAGCAGTACTTC. Protein sequence: CASSSLGRDTYEQYF.